Below, 24 T cell receptor beta chains from the same sample are listed, as sequenced in a study of T cells after yellow fever vaccination. TCRdb re-called the 5' RACE reads through MiXCR, storing one row per CDR3 protein. The sample yields approximately 300,000 distinct CDR3 sequences, 8.7% seen once. The sequencing here drew on PBMCs, taken on the day of the first yellow fever vaccination. These receptors were collected from a man in his late teens or twenties who received the YFV17D yellow fever vaccine.

This clonotype was picked up a small number of times. This chain uses TRBV12-3 or TRBV12-4 with TRBJ2-7; TRBD2 matches 10 bases. J gave up 3 bases and V 1 base, and 0 bases lay outside the gene matches. The CDR3 consists of 14 residues. CDR3 sequence reads: CASSLERGGYEQYF. Here the CDR3 DNA reads TGTGCCAGCAGTTTAGAGCGGGGGGGCTACGAGCAGTACTTC.

The rearrangement uses TRBV5-4 and TRBJ2-2, with D possibly TRBD1 on 7 matching bases. Germline V CDR1 and CDR2: SGHNT, YYREEE (reference sequence). The CDR3 runs to 16 residues. The germline V and J ends were trimmed by 5 bases and 0 bases, with 14 bases remaining between them. The DNA for the CDR3 is TGTGCCAGCAGACCCGCGGGACAGACGAACACCGGGGAGCTGTTTTTT. Encoded protein: CASRPAGQTNTGELFF.

The rearrangement uses TRBV29-1 and TRBJ2-4; the match to TRBD1 covers 8 bases. The CDR3 loop spans 16 amino acids. The ends lost 4 bases at V and 10 bases at J; junction bases unmatched: 18. Germline V gene data show CDR1 as SQVTM and CDR2 as ANQGSEA. The CDR3: CSVVGRGRRARLIQYF. The DNA for the CDR3 is TGCAGCGTTGTTGGCAGGGGGCGTAGGGCCCGACTGATTCAGTACTTC.

The gene calls are TRBV20-1 and TRBJ2-7; TRBD2 is a possible D gene (5 bases). CDR1 DFQATT and CDR2 SNEGSKA come from the germline V gene (reference sequence). V was clipped by 1 base and J by 2 bases, with 9 bases between them. The CDR3 length is 13 residues. CDR3 sequence: CSARVPGTYEQYV. The CDR3 nucleotides read TGCAGTGCTAGAGTTCCCGGGACCTACGAGCAGTACGTC.

In regard to this clonotype: One junction end disagrees with the germline gene, perhaps due to a read error. This chain uses TRBV2 with TRBJ2-3; 7 bases align to TRBD1. This CDR3 region has 14 residues. From germline, CDR1 is SNHLY and CDR2 FYNNEI. CDR3 DNA sequence: TGTGCCAGCAGTCAACAGGGGAACACAGATAAGCAGTATTTT. It translates to CASSQQGNTDKQYF. Full variable domain (outside the CDR3, taken from reference TRBV2 and TRBJ2-3): EPEVTQTPSHQVTQMGQEVILRCVPISNHLYFYWYRQILGQKVEFLVSFYNNEISEKSEIFDDQFSVERPDGSNFTLKIRSTKLEDSAMYFCASSQQGNTDKQYFGPGTRLTVL.

This clonotype was counted only a few times. The V gene is TRBV4-3, the J gene TRBJ1-1, with a tentative D call TRBD1 (5 bases). With 1 base removed from V and 0 bases from J, the gap between germline ends came to 9 bases. Germline assignment: CDR1 LGHNA and CDR2 YSLEER. This CDR3 contains 15 residues. DNA of the CDR3: TGCGCCAGCAGCCAAGGGACATTACTGAACACTGAAGCTTTCTTT. This codes for CASSQGTLLNTEAFF.

The chain's CDR3 is CASSPQGWTQYF. DNA of the CDR3: TGTGCCAGCAGCCCCCAAGGATGGACCCAGTACTTC. The gene calls are TRBV7-9 and TRBJ2-5; D is undetermined. CDR3 length equals 12 residues. The germline gives CDR1 SEHNR, CDR2 FQNEAQ (reference sequence). Trimming left V 5 bases short and J 7 bases short, with 11 bases between.

This clonotype was seen a handful of times. The V gene is TRBV7-2, the J gene TRBJ2-2, with D perhaps matching TRBD1 (6 bases). V lost 1 base, J lost 5 bases, and 14 bases lay in between. Germline-derived CDR1 and CDR2 are SGHTA and FQGNSA. The CDR3 runs 16 residues. This CDR3 reads CASSLGGWGRTGELFF. In DNA, the CDR3 is TGTGCCAGCAGCTTAGGAGGCTGGGGGCGAACCGGGGAGCTGTTTTTT.

This CDR3 reads CASSSPGRSISKAGPGELFF. For the CDR3, the DNA is TGTGCCAGCAGTTCCCCAGGAAGGAGCATAAGTAAAGCCGGCCCCGGGGAGCTGTTTTTT. The chain recombines TRBV11-2 with TRBJ2-2; the D is unclear. CDR3 size: 20 residues. Germline values: CDR1 SGHAT, CDR2 FQNNGV. The V and J ends lost 6 bases and 6 bases respectively, with 32 bases between them.

This clonotype came up many times. The rearrangement links TRBV4-1 to TRBJ2-7; 11 bases agree with TRBD2. The CDR3 is 17 residues long. Germline V gives CDR1 MGHRA, CDR2 YSYEKL. V was clipped by 2 bases and J by 0 bases; unmatched bases: 6. The CDR3 DNA follows: TGCGCCAGCAGCCAAAGACTAGCGGGGCTGAGCTCCTACGAGCAGTACGTC. This sequence encodes CASSQRLAGLSSYEQYV.

This clonotype was recorded a few times. The CDR3 DNA sequence: TGTGCCAGCAGCCCTACGGGAGGGGTCATCACAGATACGCAGTATTTT. Protein sequence: CASSPTGGVITDTQYF. The chain has TRBV6-2 or TRBV6-3 and TRBJ2-3; 8 nucleotides align to TRBD2. V trimming: 6 bases; J trimming: 2 bases; junction bases outside the gene matches: 10. Germline V gene lookup returns CDR1 MNHEY and CDR2 SVGEGT. The CDR3 sequence is 16 residues long.

This clonotype showed up just a few times. The chain uses TRBV5-1 and TRBJ2-3; D is unresolved. This CDR3 region has 16 residues. V gave up 4 bases and J gave up 0 bases, with 15 bases separating them. Germline CDR1 SGHRS, CDR2 YFSETQ. Here the CDR3 DNA reads TGCGCCAGCAGCCCCGGGCCAGGTACTAGCACAGATACGCAGTATTTT. Protein product: CASSPGPGTSTDTQYF.

The gene calls are TRBV7-9 and TRBJ2-1; no definite D call. The CDR3 contains 13 residues. V was shortened by 1 base and J by 8 bases, with 9 bases between the two germline ends. The germline CDR1 and CDR2 sequences are SEHNR and FQNEAQ (reference sequence). This CDR3 reads CASSLGAPDEQFF. DNA of the CDR3: TGTGCCAGCAGCTTAGGGGCTCCCGATGAGCAGTTCTTC.

This clonotype was seen a handful of times. The rearrangement links TRBV4-1 to TRBJ1-2, with a weak D call TRBD1 (5 bases). V was trimmed by 3 bases and J by 5 bases, leaving 16 bases between them. The V gene's germline CDR1 is MGHRA and CDR2 YSYEKL. The CDR3 covers 15 residues. In DNA, the CDR3 is TGCGCCAGCAGCCATACAACAGGATCAGCTTATGGCTACACCTTC. It codes for CASSHTTGSAYGYTF.

Ten or more counts support this clonotype. The chain has TRBV10-3 and TRBJ1-2; TRBD1 matches 9 bases. J gave up 5 bases and V 4 bases, and 8 bases lay outside the gene matches. From germline, CDR1 is ENHRY and CDR2 SYGVKD. This CDR3 has 15 residues. The CDR3 DNA reads as TGTGCCATCAGTGCAGATCCCGGGACAGGGTATGGCTACACCTTC. As protein: CAISADPGTGYGYTF.

The V gene is TRBV3-1, the J gene TRBJ1-2; D is undetermined. With 4 bases removed from V and 7 bases from J, the gap between germline ends came to 13 bases. The CDR3 runs to 13 residues. CDR1 and CDR2 from the germline V gene are LGHDT and YNNKEL (reference sequence). The CDR3 bases are TGTGCCAGCAGCCGGTTGAGGGCTGGTGGCTACACCTTC. It encodes CASSRLRAGGYTF.

There are a few counts of this clonotype. The chain joins TRBV6-4 to TRBJ1-5; a weak D match, TRBD1 (5 bases). The CDR3 spans 13 residues. The germline gives CDR1 MRHNA, CDR2 SNTAGT. V lost 11 bases to trimming and J lost 6 bases, with 17 bases between them. The chain's CDR3 is CAVLRGGLQPQHF. CDR3 sequence (DNA): TGTGCCGTCCTTCGCGGGGGACTTCAGCCCCAGCATTTT.

This clonotype was picked up a small number of times. This chain joins TRBV5-1 and TRBJ2-7, with TRBD2 identical over 10 bases. J lost 6 bases, V lost 4 bases, and 16 bases had no gene match. CDR1 is SGHRS and CDR2 is YFSETQ in the germline V gene. This CDR3 region has 17 residues. CDR3 region: CASSPALAGNVNGEQYF. CDR3 bases: TGCGCCAGCAGCCCGGCACTAGCGGGGAATGTGAACGGCGAGCAGTACTTC.

This clonotype has more than one count but fewer than ten. The chain joins TRBV7-8 to TRBJ1-2, with 7 bases that match TRBD1. After removal of 5 bases from V and 2 bases from J, the junction contained 5 bases not matched to a gene. This CDR3 comprises 14 residues. CDR1 SGHVS and CDR2 FQNEAQ come from the germline V gene. The chain's CDR3 is CASSPGGENYGYTF. The CDR3 region has the DNA TGTGCCAGCAGCCCAGGGGGTGAGAACTATGGCTACACCTTC. Supplemented by reference TRBV7-8 and TRBJ1-2, the full variable domain reads GAGVSQSPRYKVAKRGQDVALRCDPISGHVSLFWYQQALGQGPEFLTYFQNEAQLDKSGLPSDRFFAERPEGSVSTLKIQRTQQEDSAVYLCASSPGGENYGYTFGSGTRLTVV.

This clonotype was seen many times. This rearrangement joins TRBV5-1 to TRBJ2-6; D call uncertain. The length of the CDR3 is 14 residues. Germline CDR1 is SGHRS and CDR2 is YFSETQ. Trimming stripped 3 bases from V and 4 bases from J, with 8 bases between. The CDR3 DNA follows: TGCGCCAGCAGCTCAACTCGGGGGGCCAACGTCCTGACTTTC. Translated: CASSSTRGANVLTF. Using reference TRBV5-1 and TRBJ2-6 for the parts outside the CDR3, the full variable domain is KAGVTQTPRYLIKTRGQQVTLSCSPISGHRSVSWYQQTPGQGLQFLFEYFSETQRNKGNFPGRFSGRQFSNSRSEMNVSTLELGDSALYLCASSSTRGANVLTFGAGSRLTVL.

This clonotype was counted a few times. This chain uses TRBV23-1 with TRBJ2-1; D is perhaps TRBD1 or TRBD2 (7 bases each). TRBV23-1 is placed among ORFs of uncertain function. This CDR3 comprises 14 residues. V lost 6 bases to trimming and J lost 6 bases, with 15 bases between them. CDR3 sequence reads: CASSRQGGRNEQFF. The CDR3 DNA is TGCGCCAGCAGCCGACAGGGAGGGCGCAATGAGCAGTTCTTC.

In its sample, this clonotype was seen a few times. This chain connects TRBV9 to TRBJ2-7; D is ambiguous. Trimming pared 1 base from V and 7 bases from J, leaving 3 bases between. The CDR3 extends over 10 amino acids. Germline lookup yields CDR1 SGDLS and CDR2 YYNGEE. The CDR3 DNA reads TGTGCCAGCAGCGTAAGGGAGCAGTACGTC. This gives the protein CASSVREQYV.

V and J are TRBV7-6 and TRBJ2-7; maybe TRBD1 (5 bases). V was pared by 6 bases and J by 2 bases, with 11 bases between. In germline, CDR1 is SGHVS, CDR2 FNYEAQ. The CDR3 is 13 amino acids. CDR3 sequence (DNA): TGTGCCAGCAGTAAGGGGCCAGCCTACGAGCAGTACGTC. Translated, it gives CASSKGPAYEQYV.

This clonotype was seen at least ten times. The V call is TRBV27, the J call TRBJ2-3, with a possible D match to TRBD1 (5 bases). CDR1 is MNHEY and CDR2 is SMNVEV in the germline V gene (reference sequence). The CDR3 runs to 13 residues. V lost 2 bases and J 6 bases, leaving 9 bases between the germline ends. CDR3 nucleotides: TGTGCCAGCAGTTTAGTCAGGGATGATACGCAGTATTTT. Translating gives CASSLVRDDTQYF.